The clone carrying this T cell receptor (beta chain) was recorded many times. CDR1 and CDR2 (germline): MNHEY, SMNVEV (reference sequence). The CDR3 runs 15 residues. Trimming removed 5 bases at V and 1 base at J, with 13 bases between. Total RNA was isolated from each sample in quantities of at least 5.5 micrograms. This entry belongs to a study of blood T cells in healthy people across ages. The use of a sample-barcoded 5' primer and a J-beta primer mix characterized a second PCR of roughly 6 to 11 cycles. In TCRdb, the 5' RACE reads were re-called with MiXCR into one record per CDR3 protein. The sample carries approximately 1.5 million distinct CDR3 sequences, 35% to 45% recorded once.

The rearrangement uses TRBV27 and TRBJ2-3; possibly TRBD2 for D (5 bases). This TCR was sampled from a woman between 18 and 29 years old in good health. What was sequenced was blood. The CDR3 sequence: CASSPQGAGTDTQYF. Here the CDR3 DNA reads TGTGCCAGCAGTCCTCAAGGAGCGGGCACAGATACGCAGTATTTT.